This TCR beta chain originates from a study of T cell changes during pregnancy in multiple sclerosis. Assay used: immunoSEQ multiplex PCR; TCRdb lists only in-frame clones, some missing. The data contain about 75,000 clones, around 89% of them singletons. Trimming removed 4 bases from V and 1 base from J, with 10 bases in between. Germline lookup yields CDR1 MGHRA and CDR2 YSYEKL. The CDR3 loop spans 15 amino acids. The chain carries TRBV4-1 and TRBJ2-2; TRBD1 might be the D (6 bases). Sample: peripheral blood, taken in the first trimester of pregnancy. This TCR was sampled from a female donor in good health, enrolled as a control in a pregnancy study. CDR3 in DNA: TGCGCCAGCAGCCCTATGGGACAGAACACCGGGGAGCTGTTTTTT. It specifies CASSPMGQNTGELFF.